This TCR beta chain is from a study of STAT5B mutations in CD4+ large granular lymphocyte leukemia. TCRdb keeps only in-frame clones here, not all; method: immunoSEQ multiplex PCR. Among 20,000 to 25,000 clones listed, about 79% were seen once. Germline V lookup: CDR1 SGHVS, CDR2 FQNEAQ. The CDR3 sequence is 18 residues long. Trimming took off 2 bases at V and 0 bases at J, with 17 bases between the two ends. V gene TRBV7-8 combines with J gene TRBJ2-1, with a possible D match to TRBD1 (6 bases). Source material: CD4+ T cells from blood buffy coats. The source of this sequence is a human donor in good health. The CDR3 nucleotides are TGTGCCAGCAGCTTAACCTACAGGGTCCCTAGCTCCTACAATGAGCAGTTCTTC. It encodes CASSLTYRVPSSYNEQFF.